Listed below are T cell receptor beta chains from one sample, sequenced in a study of identical twins. TCRdb re-analysed the 5' RACE reads in MiXCR, keeping a single row per CDR3 protein. The sample has 300,000 to 350,000 distinct CDR3 sequences; 9% to 15% are singletons. The sample was also reused in another study, on yellow fever vaccine responses in identical twins.

Sequenced material: CD8+ T cells sorted from blood. These receptor sequences come from a woman under 30 in good health. Both conserved end residues are part of each CDR3. The D gene is left open where the match is weak. Only part of the rows carry a size: once, few, many, or a class if the clone is expanded.

J gene,clone size,D gene,V gene,CDR3 protein,CDR3 DNA
TRBJ1-1,many,NA,TRBV28,CASSDRRNTEAFF,TGTGCCAGCAGTGACAGGAGGAACACTGAAGCTTTCTTT
TRBJ2-3,NA,TRBD2,TRBV10-2,CASSDLAGRERFTDTQYF,TGCGCCAGCAGTGATCTCGCGGGGCGGGAGAGATTCACAGATACGCAGTATTTT
TRBJ2-3,many,TRBD2,TRBV24-1,CATSDLRREATDTQYF,TGTGCCACCAGTGATTTGCGGCGGGAGGCCACAGATACGCAGTATTTT
TRBJ2-1,many,TRBD1,TRBV25-1,CASRTGSSYNEQFF,TGTGCCAGCAGGACAGGGAGCTCCTACAATGAGCAGTTCTTC
TRBJ1-5,NA,TRBD1,TRBV7-8,CASSLGTGGASNQPQHF,TGTGCCAGCAGCTTAGGGACAGGGGGCGCGAGCAATCAGCCCCAGCATTTT
TRBJ2-7,NA,NA,TRBV29-1,CSVEVGQGYEQYF,TGCAGCGTTGAAGTTGGCCAGGGCTACGAGCAGTACTTC
TRBJ2-5,NA,NA,TRBV12-3/TRBV12-4,CASSLRLGGEETQYF,TGTGCCAGCAGTCTCCGGTTGGGTGGAGAAGAGACCCAGTACTTC
TRBJ2-1,NA,NA,TRBV3-1,CASSHLYPWADVWDNEQFF,TGTGCCAGCAGCCACCTTTACCCGTGGGCTGACGTATGGGACAATGAGCAGTTCTTC
TRBJ2-1,NA,NA,TRBV4-1,CASSQDVGSYNEQFF,TGCGCCAGCAGCCAAGATGTGGGTTCCTACAATGAGCAGTTCTTC
TRBJ2-5,NA,NA,TRBV6-5,CASSYSPSRYQETQYF,TGTGCCAGCAGTTACTCCCCCAGCAGGTACCAAGAGACCCAGTACTTC
TRBJ2-2,NA,NA,TRBV6-1,CASEEDRQSGELFF,TGTGCCAGCGAGGAGGACAGACAGTCCGGGGAGCTGTTTTTT
TRBJ2-5,few,NA,TRBV11-3,CASSTPVPYAQYF,TGTGCCAGCAGCACCCCGGTCCCTTATGCCCAGTACTTC
TRBJ1-5,few,NA,TRBV15,CATSLGSNQPQHF,TGTGCCACCAGCCTAGGTAGCAATCAGCCCCAGCATTTT
TRBJ1-2,few,NA,TRBV28,CASSLPGGGSNYGYTF,TGTGCCAGCAGTTTGCCCGGTGGCGGTTCAAACTATGGCTACACCTTC
TRBJ2-3,few,NA,TRBV10-2,CASSDTENTDTQYF,TGCGCCAGCAGTGATACCGAGAACACAGATACGCAGTATTTT
TRBJ1-5,NA,NA,TRBV20-1,CSASPGRNNQPQHF,TGCAGTGCTAGCCCGGGACGGAACAATCAGCCCCAGCATTTT
TRBJ2-2,few,TRBD2,TRBV7-3,CASSAALPGTSGRAYGELFF,TGTGCCAGCAGCGCTGCCCTCCCCGGGACTAGCGGGAGGGCCTACGGGGAGCTGTTTTTT